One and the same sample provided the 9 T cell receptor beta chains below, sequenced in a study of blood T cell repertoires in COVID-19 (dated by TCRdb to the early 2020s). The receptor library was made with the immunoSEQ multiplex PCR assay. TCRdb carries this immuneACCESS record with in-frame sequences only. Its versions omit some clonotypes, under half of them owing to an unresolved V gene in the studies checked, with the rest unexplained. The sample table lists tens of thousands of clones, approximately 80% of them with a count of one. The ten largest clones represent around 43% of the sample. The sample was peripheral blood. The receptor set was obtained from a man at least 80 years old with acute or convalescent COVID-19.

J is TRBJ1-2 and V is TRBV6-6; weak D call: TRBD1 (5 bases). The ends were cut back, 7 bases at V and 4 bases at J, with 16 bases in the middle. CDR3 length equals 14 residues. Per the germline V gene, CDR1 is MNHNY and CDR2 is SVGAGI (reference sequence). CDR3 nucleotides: TGTGCCAGCACCTCACTTTTAGGGGCCTATGGCTACACCTTC. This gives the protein CASTSLLGAYGYTF.

CDR3 protein: CASSRLGGMANTEAFF. Here the CDR3 DNA reads TGTGCCAGCAGCCGACTGGGGGGTATGGCGAACACTGAAGCTTTCTTT. The rearrangement uses TRBV7-9 and TRBJ1-1; D is possibly TRBD1 (5 bases). The V gene lost 5 bases and the J gene lost 1 base, with 17 bases spanning the gap. This CDR3 is 16 amino acids long. Germline CDR1 SEHNR, CDR2 FQNEAQ (reference sequence).

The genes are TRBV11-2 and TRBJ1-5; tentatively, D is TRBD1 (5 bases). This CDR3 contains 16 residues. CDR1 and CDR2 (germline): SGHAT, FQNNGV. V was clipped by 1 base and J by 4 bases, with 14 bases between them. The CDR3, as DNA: TGTGCCAGCAGCTTAGGTAACAGGACGCGAAATCAGCCCCAGCATTTT. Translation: CASSLGNRTRNQPQHF.

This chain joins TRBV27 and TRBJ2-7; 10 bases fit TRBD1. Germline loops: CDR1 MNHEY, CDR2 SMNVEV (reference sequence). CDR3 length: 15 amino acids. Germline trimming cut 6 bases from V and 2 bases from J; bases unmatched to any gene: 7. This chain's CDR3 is CASSSGQGLPYEQYF. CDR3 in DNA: TGTGCCAGCAGCTCGGGACAGGGGCTCCCCTACGAGCAGTACTTC.

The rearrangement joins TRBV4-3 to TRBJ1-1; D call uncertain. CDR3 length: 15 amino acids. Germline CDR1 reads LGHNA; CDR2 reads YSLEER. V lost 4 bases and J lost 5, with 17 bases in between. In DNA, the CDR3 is TGCGCCAGCAGCCTCCAACGGCAGGCTGAGACTGAAGCTTTCTTT. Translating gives CASSLQRQAETEAFF.

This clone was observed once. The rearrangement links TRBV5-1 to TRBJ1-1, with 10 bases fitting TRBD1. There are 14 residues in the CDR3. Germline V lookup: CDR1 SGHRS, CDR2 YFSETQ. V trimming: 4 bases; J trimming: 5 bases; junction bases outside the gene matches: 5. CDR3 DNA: TGCGCCAGCAGCCTTACGGGACAGGGGACTGAAGCTTTCTTT. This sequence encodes CASSLTGQGTEAFF.

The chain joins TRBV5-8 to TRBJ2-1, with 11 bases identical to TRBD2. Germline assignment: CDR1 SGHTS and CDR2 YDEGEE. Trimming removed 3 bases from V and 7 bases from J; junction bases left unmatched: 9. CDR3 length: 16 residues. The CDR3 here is CASSSVRLAGSNEQFF. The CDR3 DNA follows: TGTGCCAGCAGCTCGGTCCGACTAGCGGGGTCGAATGAGCAGTTCTTC.

The CDR3 here is CASSQDGGGTSYEQYF. The CDR3 nucleotides read TGTGCCAGCAGCCAAGATGGCGGAGGCACCTCCTACGAGCAGTACTTC. The chain combines TRBV4-2 with TRBJ2-7; D possibly corresponds to TRBD2 (5 bases). The CDR3 contains 16 residues. V was cut by 0 bases and J by 0 bases, with 12 bases left in between. Germline V lookup: CDR1 LGHNA, CDR2 YNFKEQ.

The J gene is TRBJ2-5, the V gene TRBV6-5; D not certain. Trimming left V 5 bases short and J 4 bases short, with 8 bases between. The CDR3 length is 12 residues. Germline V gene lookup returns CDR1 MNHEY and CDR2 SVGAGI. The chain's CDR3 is CASSMGLETQYF. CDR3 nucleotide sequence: TGTGCCAGCAGTATGGGCCTAGAGACCCAGTACTTC.